The 9 T cell receptor beta chains below come from one sample, sequenced in a study of PD-1 blockade in classical Hodgkin lymphoma. Sequencing was performed with immunoSEQ multiplex PCR; in TCRdb, only in-frame clones are kept and a portion is missing. The sample holds about 86,000 clones, roughly nine tenths seen once. Every one of the patients relapsed after autologous stem cell transplantation (brentuximab vedotin exposure was variable). Sequencing used peripheral blood mononuclear cells (PBMCs), obtained before the second cycle of nivolumab. The receptors here all came from a human donor with classical Hodgkin lymphoma.

The chain carries TRBV2 and TRBJ2-7; the D gene could be TRBD1 or TRBD2 (5 bases each). This CDR3 region has 13 residues. Germline V gene lookup returns CDR1 SNHLY and CDR2 FYNNEI. The V and J ends lost 2 bases and 3 bases respectively, with 8 bases between them. CDR3 in amino acids: CASSELGDYEQYF. The DNA for the CDR3 is TGTGCCAGCAGTGAATTGGGGGACTACGAGCAGTACTTC.

The chain employs TRBV5-4 and TRBJ1-5; weak D call: TRBD1 (5 bases). V dropped 3 bases and J dropped 2 bases, with 9 bases sitting between them. CDR3 length: 14 residues. Germline assignment: CDR1 SGHNT and CDR2 YYREEE (reference sequence). The CDR3 sequence: CASSSGHRNQPQHF. For the CDR3, the DNA is TGTGCCAGCAGCTCAGGGCATCGCAATCAGCCCCAGCATTTT.

The chain recombines TRBV6-5 with TRBJ1-1; D call uncertain. V was pared by 4 bases and J by 0 bases, with 6 bases between. Germline V gene sequence: CDR1 MNHEY, CDR2 SVGAGI. CDR3 size: 13 residues. CDR3 coding DNA: TGTGCCAGCAGTTTTGTTATGAACACTGAAGCTTTCTTT. Translating it yields CASSFVMNTEAFF.

The genes are TRBV5-4 and TRBJ1-2, with 8 bases identical to TRBD1. V dropped 5 bases and J dropped 5; count of bases not matched to a gene: 8. The CDR3 spans 14 residues. The germline V gene encodes CDR1 SGHNT and CDR2 YYREEE (reference sequence). This chain's CDR3 is CASSRDRPGYGYTF. The CDR3 DNA reads as TGTGCCAGCAGTAGGGACAGGCCCGGGTATGGCTACACCTTC.

This clone was picked up one time. This chain uses TRBV7-8 with TRBJ2-2; 8 bases fit TRBD1. CDR3 length: 19 amino acids. CDR1 is SGHVS and CDR2 is FQNEAQ in the germline V gene. V dropped 5 bases and J dropped 2; count of bases not matched to a gene: 16. The CDR3 bases are TGTGCCAGCAGCAGGGACAGGCAACCTTACCTTCAAAACACCGGGGAGCTGTTTTTT. Translation gives CASSRDRQPYLQNTGELFF. The full variable domain, its missing parts supplied by reference TRBV7-8 and TRBJ2-2, is GAGVSQSPRYKVAKRGQDVALRCDPISGHVSLFWYQQALGQGPEFLTYFQNEAQLDKSGLPSDRFFAERPEGSVSTLKIQRTQQEDSAVYLCASSRDRQPYLQNTGELFFGEGSRLTVL.

This sequence joins TRBV28 and TRBJ2-3; TRBD2 agrees at 11 bases. From germline, CDR1 is MDHEN and CDR2 SYDVKM. The V segment lost 2 bases and the J segment 0 bases; nucleotides outside the gene matches: 13. CDR3 length: 20 amino acids. The CDR3 region is CASSLRVAGGFRSSTDTQYF. CDR3 bases: TGTGCCAGCAGTTTAAGAGTAGCGGGGGGGTTTCGTTCTAGCACAGATACGCAGTATTTT.

The V gene is TRBV10-3, the J gene TRBJ1-4, with no clear D. V lost 4 bases to trimming and J lost 7 bases, with 16 bases between them. CDR3 length equals 15 residues. CDR1 and CDR2 (germline): ENHRY, SYGVKD. CDR3 protein: CAISAGRPTGEKLFF. The CDR3 nucleotides are TGTGCCATCAGTGCGGGCCGTCCGACGGGTGAAAAACTGTTTTTT.

The V call is TRBV5-1, the J call TRBJ1-3; the D is unclear. Germline lookup yields CDR1 SGHRS and CDR2 YFSETQ. The CDR3 is 15 residues long. V was pared by 4 bases and J by 0 bases, with 11 bases between. In DNA form, the CDR3 reads TGCGCCAGCAGCCCCACTGGATTCTCTGGAAACACCATATATTTT. Its translation: CASSPTGFSGNTIYF.

The J gene is TRBJ1-6, the V gene TRBV18; possibly TRBD1 for D (6 bases). Trimming stripped 6 bases from V and 5 bases from J, with 11 bases between. In germline, CDR1 is KGHSH, CDR2 LQKENI. CDR3 size: 14 residues. The CDR3 DNA follows: TGTGCCAGCTCCTACGGACAGAATAATTCACCCCTCCACTTT. Amino acids: CASSYGQNNSPLHF.